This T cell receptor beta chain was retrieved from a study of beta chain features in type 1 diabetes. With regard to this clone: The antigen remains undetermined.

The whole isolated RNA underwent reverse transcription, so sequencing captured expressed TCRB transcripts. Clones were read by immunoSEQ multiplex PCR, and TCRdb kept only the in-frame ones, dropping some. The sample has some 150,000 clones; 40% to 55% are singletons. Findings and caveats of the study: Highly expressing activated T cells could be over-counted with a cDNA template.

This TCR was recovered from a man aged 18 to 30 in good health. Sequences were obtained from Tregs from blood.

The CDR3 sequence: CASSLATKTDGYTF. CDR3 sequence (DNA): TGTGCCAGCAGCTTAGCGACTAAGACGGATGGCTACACCTTC. The chain combines TRBV7-9 with TRBJ1-2; D gene unclear. Trimming took 0 bases from V and 6 from J, leaving 11 bases between them. CDR1 is SEHNR and CDR2 is FQNEAQ in the germline V gene (reference sequence). The CDR3 has 14 residues.